Shown below are 25 T cell receptor beta chains from a single sample sequenced in a study of vaccination and CD4 T cells after COVID-19. These TCRs' antigens remain unknown. At the Johns Hopkins FTIC core, DNA taken from cultured CD4+ T cells was sequenced by way of the Oncomine TCR Beta short-read assay. TCRdb processed the PCR reads anew with MiXCR; each CDR3 protein has one entry. The table includes 10,000 to 13,000 distinct CDR3 sequences, roughly 64% detected once. As to treatment: roughly 10-day PBMC culture with coronavirus spike peptide pools or control peptides (ViraFEST assay). The source material was CD4+ T cells from blood, cultured in vitro. Receptors were obtained from a human donor who had recovered from COVID-19.

The rearrangement uses TRBV6-1 and TRBJ1-1, with a possible D match to TRBD1 (5 bases). The CDR3 has 13 residues. With 8 bases removed from V and 0 bases from J, the gap between germline ends came to 10 bases. Germline CDR1 is MNHNS and CDR2 is SASEGT. CDR3 residues: CASGTGLNTEAFF. The CDR3 DNA reads TGTGCCAGCGGCACAGGTCTGAACACTGAAGCTTTCTTT.

The rearrangement uses TRBV15 and TRBJ2-6; D remains unclear. Trimming took 3 bases from V and 0 from J, leaving 6 bases between them. CDR3 length equals 15 residues. Germline V gene lookup returns CDR1 LNHNV and CDR2 YYDKDF (reference sequence). CDR3 DNA: TGTGCCACCAGCAGCTCGGGCTCTGGGGCCAACGTCCTGACTTTC. It is translated as CATSSSGSGANVLTF. The complete variable domain, with remaining parts taken from reference TRBV15 and TRBJ2-6, reads DAMVIQNPRYQVTQFGKPVTLSCSQTLNHNVMYWYQQKSSQAPKLLFHYYDKDFNNEADTPDNFQSRRPNTSFCFLDIRSPGLGDTAMYLCATSSSGSGANVLTFGAGSRLTVL.

This chain joins TRBV15 and TRBJ1-4; 8 bases line up with TRBD1. Germline CDR1 reads LNHNV; CDR2 reads YYDKDF (reference sequence). Trimming cost V 0 bases and J 5 bases; bases outside gene matches: 20. The CDR3 has 21 residues. The CDR3 sequence: CATSRDRRTGPNPKSNEKLFF. CDR3 bases: TGTGCCACCAGCAGAGATCGTAGGACAGGGCCGAATCCAAAATCGAATGAAAAACTGTTTTTT. Full variable domain (rest looked up from reference TRBV15 and TRBJ1-4): DAMVIQNPRYQVTQFGKPVTLSCSQTLNHNVMYWYQQKSSQAPKLLFHYYDKDFNNEADTPDNFQSRRPNTSFCFLDIRSPGLGDTAMYLCATSRDRRTGPNPKSNEKLFFGSGTQLSVL.

The gene calls are TRBV6-1 and TRBJ1-2; 8 bases are shared with TRBD1. V shed 5 bases and J 7 bases; nucleotides not matched to a gene: 9. Germline-derived CDR1 and CDR2 are MNHNS and SASEGT. The CDR3 totals 14 residues. CDR3 nucleotide sequence: TGTGCCAGCAGTCGCGGACAGGGAGGTGGTGGCTACACCTTC. This gives the protein CASSRGQGGGGYTF.

The chain has TRBV6-1 and TRBJ1-6, with a tentative D call TRBD1 (5 bases). V was pared by 7 bases and J by 11 bases, with 21 bases between. Germline CDR1 and CDR2: MNHNS and SASEGT. CDR3 size: 15 residues. The CDR3 is CASTENQVKGPPLHF. The CDR3, as DNA: TGTGCCAGCACCGAGAACCAGGTGAAGGGGCCACCCCTCCACTTT.

This chain joins TRBV20-1 and TRBJ2-3; 7 positions match TRBD2. The J segment lost 2 bases and the V segment lost 2 bases, leaving 10 bases of the junction unmatched. Germline CDR1 is DFQATT and CDR2 is SNEGSKA (reference sequence). This CDR3 is 16 amino acids long. CDR3 amino acids: CSARRWGGETTDTQYF. In nucleotides, the CDR3 is TGCAGTGCTAGACGATGGGGGGGGGAAACCACAGATACGCAGTATTTT.

V is TRBV20-1 and J is TRBJ2-3; D is possibly TRBD1 (5 bases). The germline gives CDR1 DFQATT, CDR2 SNEGSKA (reference sequence). Trimming pared 3 bases from V and 8 bases from J, leaving 21 bases between. The CDR3 extends over 15 amino acids. The CDR3 bases are TGCAGTGCTAGTGGGGCCATTGGCCTGCGGTCTACGCAGTATTTT. Residues: CSASGAIGLRSTQYF.

This clonotype was found a few times. The chain carries TRBV20-1 and TRBJ2-1; 9 bases are shared with TRBD1. The CDR3 runs to 13 residues. Germline values: CDR1 DFQATT, CDR2 SNEGSKA (reference sequence). Trimming took 4 bases from V and 5 from J; bases not matched to a gene: 3. This CDR3 is CSAKQGAHNEQFF. The CDR3 DNA reads as TGCAGTGCTAAACAGGGGGCCCACAATGAGCAGTTCTTC.

CDR3 amino acids: CSARVGRKGNEQFF. DNA for the CDR3: TGCAGTGCTAGAGTCGGGAGGAAGGGGAATGAGCAGTTCTTC. J is TRBJ2-1 and V is TRBV20-1; TRBD2 matches at 7 bases. The CDR3 sequence is 14 residues long. CDR1 DFQATT and CDR2 SNEGSKA come from the germline V gene (reference sequence). Unmatched junction bases numbered 7, after V lost 1 base and J lost 7 bases.

The sample holds a few counts of this clonotype. The V gene is TRBV27, the J gene TRBJ1-3, with unresolved D. Germline V gene data show CDR1 as MNHEY and CDR2 as SMNVEV (reference sequence). V lost 5 bases and J lost 1, with 12 bases in between. The CDR3 has 15 residues. CDR3 bases: TGTGCCAGCAGTGCCGTTAAAGGGTCTGGAAACACCATATATTTT. As protein: CASSAVKGSGNTIYF.

This rearrangement joins TRBV15 to TRBJ2-5, with unresolved D. In germline, CDR1 is LNHNV, CDR2 YYDKDF (reference sequence). The CDR3 is 13 residues long. The V end lost 3 bases, the J end lost 2 bases, and 7 bases lay between the germline ends. The CDR3 DNA follows: TGTGCCACCAGCAGTCAACTACAAGAGACCCAGTACTTC. It encodes CATSSQLQETQYF.

The chain links TRBV7-2 to TRBJ2-4, with D uncertain. Between the trimmed V and J ends, which lost 5 bases and 3 bases, there was a span of 8 bases. The germline V gene has CDR1 SGHTA and CDR2 FQGNSA. The CDR3 totals 13 residues. This CDR3 reads CASSIVDKNIQYF. CDR3 sequence (DNA): TGTGCCAGCAGCATAGTGGACAAAAACATTCAGTACTTC.

V usage is TRBV20-1 and J usage is TRBJ2-3; 13 bases match TRBD2. This CDR3 has 18 residues. Germline V lookup: CDR1 DFQATT, CDR2 SNEGSKA (reference sequence). V dropped 3 bases and J dropped 3; count of bases not matched to a gene: 12. The CDR3 sequence: CSASGMTSGGPGTDTQYF. In DNA form, the CDR3 reads TGCAGTGCTAGTGGGATGACTAGCGGGGGGCCGGGAACAGATACGCAGTATTTT.

This clonotype was detected a few times. The genes are TRBV11-3 and TRBJ2-7; perhaps TRBD1 as D (6 bases). V gave up 4 bases and J gave up 3 bases, with 13 bases separating them. This CDR3 has 14 amino acids. CDR1 and CDR2 (germline): SGHNT, YENEEA. CDR3 bases: TGTGCCAGCAGCTCGCAGGACAGCCGCTACGAGCAGTACTTC. This gives the protein CASSSQDSRYEQYF.

The genes are TRBV27 and TRBJ1-6, with a possible D match to TRBD1 (6 bases). Germline V gene sequence: CDR1 MNHEY, CDR2 SMNVEV (reference sequence). This CDR3 comprises 15 residues. The V gene lost 5 bases and the J gene lost 8 bases, with 16 bases spanning the gap. The DNA of the CDR3 is TGTGCCAGCAGTGGGGCGGACAGCGAATATTCACCCCTCCACTTT. Translated, it gives CASSGADSEYSPLHF.

The rearrangement links TRBV12-3 or TRBV12-4 to TRBJ2-1; D not certain. CDR3 size: 14 residues. Between the trimmed V and J ends, which lost 3 bases and 3 bases, there was a span of 9 bases. The CDR3 DNA follows: TGTGCCAGCAGTTTTAGCTTCGACTACAATGAGCAGTTCTTC. Translation: CASSFSFDYNEQFF.

This clonotype showed up just a few times. The chain has TRBV7-2 and TRBJ2-1, with TRBD1 matching over 7 bases. J was trimmed by 7 bases and V by 5 bases; bases with no gene match: 5. Germline CDR1 reads SGHTA; CDR2 reads FQGNSA. CDR3 length equals 13 residues. The CDR3 sequence is CASSVDRDNEQFF. The DNA of the CDR3 is TGTGCCAGCAGCGTCGACAGGGATAATGAGCAGTTCTTC.

Here the CDR3 DNA reads TGTGCCAGTAGTCGAGGGGGATACCAGCCCCAGCATTTT. Encoded protein: CASSRGGYQPQHF. The genes are TRBV19 and TRBJ1-5; maybe TRBD1 (6 bases). This CDR3 has 13 amino acids. Germline lookup yields CDR1 LNHDA and CDR2 SQIVND (reference sequence). Trimming stripped 5 bases from V and 7 bases from J, with 12 bases between.

There are a few counts of this clonotype. The chain has TRBV19 and TRBJ1-1; TRBD1 is a possible D gene (6 bases). Trimming took 3 bases from V and 8 from J, leaving 16 bases between them. Germline lookup yields CDR1 LNHDA and CDR2 SQIVND (reference sequence). This CDR3 has 14 amino acids. CDR3 amino acids: CASSIATGRLEAFF. In DNA, the CDR3 is TGTGCCAGTAGTATTGCAACAGGGCGGCTAGAAGCTTTCTTT.

The gene calls are TRBV5-4 and TRBJ1-2; no firm D call. Germline lookup yields CDR1 SGHNT and CDR2 YYREEE (reference sequence). The ends were cut back, 0 bases at V and 4 bases at J, with 16 bases in the middle. The CDR3 covers 16 residues. CDR3 region: CASSLVGGPLLYGYTF. CDR3 DNA sequence: TGTGCCAGCAGCTTGGTGGGAGGACCTCTGCTCTATGGCTACACCTTC.

The V and J genes are TRBV11-2 and TRBJ2-1; 11 positions agree with TRBD2. V gave up 0 bases and J gave up 7 bases; unmatched junction bases: 8. CDR1 and CDR2 from the germline V gene are SGHAT and FQNNGV. The length of the CDR3 is 17 residues. As DNA, the CDR3 is TGTGCCAGCAGCTTAGATGATAGCGGGAGGGCAGGGAATGAGCAGTTCTTC. Protein product: CASSLDDSGRAGNEQFF.

This rearrangement joins TRBV20-1 to TRBJ2-1; 7 bases agree with TRBD2. CDR1 and CDR2 from the germline V gene are DFQATT and SNEGSKA (reference sequence). The CDR3 contains 16 residues. J gave up 0 bases and V 5 bases, and 10 bases lay outside the gene matches. Here the CDR3 DNA reads TGCAGTGCTTCTTCTAGCGGCCGAAGCTCCTACAATGAGCAGTTCTTC. Its translation is CSASSSGRSSYNEQFF.

The CDR3 DNA is TGTGCCAGCAGCTTTTTAGCGGGACGAACAGATACGCAGTATTTT. Amino acids: CASSFLAGRTDTQYF. The genes are TRBV7-9 and TRBJ2-3, with TRBD2 identical over 8 bases. The germline gives CDR1 SEHNR, CDR2 FQNEAQ (reference sequence). V lost 3 bases to trimming and J lost 3 bases; unmatched junction nucleotides: 5. The CDR3 contains 15 residues.

The rearrangement uses TRBV5-1 and TRBJ2-1, with a weak D call TRBD2 (5 bases). V shed 1 base and J shed 7 bases, with 9 bases lying between them. Germline V gene lookup returns CDR1 SGHRS and CDR2 YFSETQ. The CDR3 has 13 residues. The chain's CDR3 is CASSLSGENEQFF. CDR3 coding DNA: TGCGCCAGCAGCTTGAGCGGTGAAAATGAGCAGTTCTTC. Combining the CDR3 with reference TRBV5-1 and TRBJ2-1 gives the whole variable domain KAGVTQTPRYLIKTRGQQVTLSCSPISGHRSVSWYQQTPGQGLQFLFEYFSETQRNKGNFPGRFSGRQFSNSRSEMNVSTLELGDSALYLCASSLSGENEQFFGPGTRLTVL.

This chain uses TRBV6-2 or TRBV6-3 with TRBJ1-1, with D unresolved. Germline CDR1 MNHEY, CDR2 SVGEGT. V was clipped by 0 bases and J by 4 bases, with 6 bases between them. The CDR3 has 13 amino acids. CDR3 nucleotide sequence: TGTGCCAGCAGTTACTCGGTGAGCACTGAAGCTTTCTTT. This codes for CASSYSVSTEAFF.